The 23 T cell receptor beta chains below were found in one sample sequenced in a study of identical twins. TCRdb called the 5' RACE reads again in MiXCR, with one record for every CDR3 protein. The sample carries approximately 230,000 distinct CDR3 sequences, more than 12% recorded once. The specimen was memory (CD45RO+) T cells sorted from blood. The source of these receptors is a woman aged 18-29 years in good health.

The sample holds many counts of this clonotype. CDR3 bases: TGCGCCAGCAGCTTGGCCCCAGACACAACCTACGAGCAGTACTTC. As protein: CASSLAPDTTYEQYF. This chain uses TRBV5-1 with TRBJ2-7; D is ambiguous. Trimming left V 0 bases short and J 2 bases short, with 12 bases between. This CDR3 region has 15 residues. Germline-derived CDR1 and CDR2 are SGHRS and YFSETQ.

The chain couples TRBV19 to TRBJ2-6; D gene ambiguous. Trimming pared 7 bases from V and 0 bases from J, leaving 10 bases between. Germline V gene sequence: CDR1 LNHDA, CDR2 SQIVND (reference sequence). This CDR3 is 15 amino acids long. The CDR3 bases are TGTGCCAGTAAATCCGTGGTCTCTGGGGCCAACGTCCTGACTTTC. This gives the protein CASKSVVSGANVLTF.

This clonotype was found many times. Germline is not matched at one junction end, which may reflect a read error. The chain has TRBV7-2 and TRBJ2-1, with TRBD2 matching over 8 bases. Germline V gene lookup returns CDR1 SGHTA and CDR2 FQGNSA. The CDR3 length is 12 residues. For the CDR3, the DNA is TGTGCCAGCAGCCCCCAGCGGGAGTCGTGGTCCTTC. It is translated as CASSPQRESWSF.

The chain combines TRBV20-1 with TRBJ2-2, with D perhaps TRBD1 or TRBD2 (7 bases each). CDR3 length: 15 amino acids. CDR1 DFQATT and CDR2 SNEGSKA come from the germline V gene (reference sequence). V lost 3 bases and J 2 bases, leaving 13 bases between the germline ends. CDR3 sequence: CSARSGGVNTGELFF. The CDR3 DNA sequence: TGCAGTGCTAGGTCAGGGGGGGTTAACACCGGGGAGCTGTTTTTT.

The rearrangement links TRBV6-6 to TRBJ2-7, with a possible D match to TRBD2 (6 bases). V dropped 6 bases and J dropped 4 bases, with 13 bases sitting between them. The germline CDR1 and CDR2 sequences are MNHNY and SVGAGI (reference sequence). There are 13 residues in the CDR3. The CDR3 DNA follows: TGTGCCAGCAGCAAAAACGGGGGTTACGAGCAGTACTTC. It specifies CASSKNGGYEQYF.

This clonotype came up a few times. The rearrangement uses TRBV10-1 and TRBJ2-7; TRBD2 aligns across 10 bases. The V gene end was trimmed by 3 bases and the J gene end by 5 bases; junction bases not matched to a gene: 7. CDR3 length: 15 residues. Germline CDR1 and CDR2: WNHNN and SYGVQD (reference sequence). CDR3 protein: CASSEGLAVPNEQYF. The CDR3, as DNA: TGCGCCAGCAGTGAAGGACTAGCGGTCCCCAACGAGCAGTACTTC.

This clonotype was counted between two and nine times. The V and J genes are TRBV6-5 and TRBJ2-3; no firm D call. The CDR3 consists of 15 residues. Germline loops: CDR1 MNHEY, CDR2 SVGAGI. Trimming removed 0 bases from V and 2 bases from J, with 9 bases in between. As DNA, the CDR3 is TGTGCCAGCAGTTACTCTCGGCCATTCACAGATACGCAGTATTTT. It specifies CASSYSRPFTDTQYF.

In its sample, this clonotype was seen a few times. The chain joins TRBV25-1 to TRBJ2-2, with 11 bases that match TRBD1. The CDR3 spans 16 residues. The germline gives CDR1 MGHDK, CDR2 SYGVNS. V trimming: 4 bases; J trimming: 7 bases; junction bases outside the gene matches: 8. The CDR3 here is CASSAPGTGGNGELFF. The CDR3 bases are TGTGCCAGCAGTGCTCCCGGGACAGGGGGAAACGGGGAGCTGTTTTTT.

This clonotype occurred a few times. The rearrangement joins TRBV12-3 or TRBV12-4 to TRBJ2-2; D might be TRBD2 (5 bases). The CDR3 is 17 amino acids. Trimming pared 1 base from V and 5 bases from J, leaving 17 bases between. The CDR3 here is CASSLGLRVRATGELFF. CDR3 nucleotides: TGTGCCAGCAGTTTAGGTCTCCGGGTGAGGGCAACCGGGGAGCTGTTTTTT.

The chain joins TRBV5-1 to TRBJ1-2, with TRBD1 identical over 7 bases. J lost 2 bases, V lost 0 bases, and 7 bases had no gene match. The CDR3 covers 16 residues. CDR1 SGHRS and CDR2 YFSETQ come from the germline V gene. The chain's CDR3 is CASSLVPTGFNYGYTF. CDR3 sequence (DNA): TGCGCCAGCAGCTTGGTGCCGACAGGGTTCAACTATGGCTACACCTTC.

This clonotype was counted many times. The chain carries TRBV5-1 and TRBJ2-5; D might be TRBD1 (6 bases). This CDR3 is 16 amino acids long. V lost 5 bases and J 0 bases, leaving 17 bases between the germline ends. Germline assignment: CDR1 SGHRS and CDR2 YFSETQ. The CDR3 loop is CASRFGQLRYQETQYF. As DNA, the CDR3 is TGCGCCAGCAGATTCGGACAGTTACGGTACCAAGAGACCCAGTACTTC.

This clonotype was seen a handful of times. The chain couples TRBV18 to TRBJ1-6; no clear D gene. The CDR3 is 13 residues long. Germline CDR1 reads KGHSH; CDR2 reads LQKENI. Trimming took off 8 bases at V and 3 bases at J, with 8 bases between the two ends. In nucleotides, the CDR3 is TGTGCCAGCCACGGCATCTATAATTCACCCCTCCACTTT. Its protein is CASHGIYNSPLHF. The variable domain in full, with the rest retrieved from reference TRBV18 and TRBJ1-6, is NAGVMQNPRHLVRRRGQEARLRCSPMKGHSHVYWYRQLPEEGLKFMVYLQKENIIDESGMPKERFSAEFPKEGPSILRIQQVVRGDSAAYFCASHGIYNSPLHFGNGTRLTVT.

CDR3 DNA: TGTGCCCCTCAGGACAGGGAAGATTGGGGCTACACCTTC. Amino acids: CAPQDREDWGYTF. V is TRBV6-1 and J is TRBJ1-2; 8 nucleotides agree with TRBD1. The CDR3 loop spans 13 amino acids. The germline V gene has CDR1 MNHNS and CDR2 SASEGT. J was trimmed by 8 bases and V by 11 bases; bases with no gene match: 13.

This clonotype was recorded at least ten times. The chain carries TRBV6-5 and TRBJ1-5, with no clear D. CDR1 and CDR2 from the germline V gene are MNHEY and SVGAGI. This CDR3 has 14 amino acids. The germline V and J ends were trimmed by 0 bases and 5 bases, with 8 bases remaining between them. The CDR3 here is CASSYSSVDQPQHF. The CDR3 DNA follows: TGTGCCAGCAGTTACTCGAGCGTGGATCAGCCCCAGCATTTT.

There are a few counts of this clonotype. This sequence joins TRBV7-2 and TRBJ2-2, with TRBD1 as a possible D gene (6 bases). The ends were cut back, 2 bases at V and 4 bases at J, with 11 bases in the middle. This CDR3 comprises 15 residues. The germline V gene encodes CDR1 SGHTA and CDR2 FQGNSA. The CDR3 coding sequence is TGTGCCAGCAGCTTACAGGGGCGGATCACCGGGGAGCTGTTTTTT. It specifies CASSLQGRITGELFF.

The J gene is TRBJ1-2, the V gene TRBV27; 8 nucleotides match TRBD1. CDR1 MNHEY and CDR2 SMNVEV come from the germline V gene (reference sequence). V shed 5 bases, J shed 8 bases, and the junction held 10 bases outside the gene matches. This CDR3 comprises 14 residues. CDR3 in amino acids: CASSLLPTGEGYTF. The CDR3 nucleotides read TGTGCCAGCAGTCTACTACCGACAGGGGAGGGCTACACCTTC.

This clonotype was observed a handful of times. This chain links TRBV12-3 or TRBV12-4 with TRBJ1-2, with 7 bases matching TRBD1. After removal of 6 bases from V and 7 bases from J, the junction contained 17 bases not matched to a gene. The CDR3 is 16 amino acids. The CDR3 bases are TGTGCCAGCAGAACTTCTACTAGGACAGGAGCTGGTGGCTACACCTTC. Its protein product is CASRTSTRTGAGGYTF.

The chain couples TRBV5-6 to TRBJ2-7; D tentatively reads TRBD1 or TRBD2 (5 bases each). The V end was cut by 4 bases, the J end by 3 bases, with 8 bases between. Germline CDR1 reads SGHDT; CDR2 reads YYEEEE. This CDR3 comprises 12 residues. CDR3 in amino acids: CASSRDLYEQYF. The CDR3 bases are TGTGCCAGCAGCCGGGACCTCTACGAGCAGTACTTC.

The J gene is TRBJ2-3, the V gene TRBV5-5; the D gene is possibly TRBD2 (6 bases). Per the germline V gene, CDR1 is SGHKS and CDR2 is YYEKEE (reference sequence). The CDR3 consists of 17 residues. V dropped 1 base and J dropped 6 bases, with 21 bases sitting between them. Written as DNA, the CDR3 is TGTGCCAGCAGCTTGAGGGTTGTGGCGGGGTCGCTGGATACGCAGTATTTT. Its protein product is CASSLRVVAGSLDTQYF.

The chain couples TRBV20-1 to TRBJ1-3, with TRBD1 matching over 9 bases. CDR1 is DFQATT, CDR2 SNEGSKA, per germline (reference sequence). Trimming at V came to 6 bases and at J to 3 bases, leaving 9 bases not matched to a gene. This CDR3 is 15 amino acids long. CDR3 nucleotide sequence: TGCAGTGCCTCGCGGGGGACAGGGTTTGGAAACACCATATATTTT. Amino acids: CSASRGTGFGNTIYF.

The chain carries TRBV10-2 and TRBJ1-1; unclear D gene. Trimming took off 6 bases at V and 1 base at J, with 6 bases between the two ends. Per the germline V gene, CDR1 is WSHSY and CDR2 is SAAADI. The CDR3 runs to 12 residues. CDR3 sequence (DNA): TGCGCCAGCAGCGCTAGGAACACTGAAGCTTTCTTT. As protein: CASSARNTEAFF.

This clonotype has a count of ten or more. The chain combines TRBV6-5 with TRBJ2-3, with 13 bases aligning to TRBD2. This CDR3 has 16 amino acids. Germline CDR1 reads MNHEY; CDR2 reads SVGAGI. Trimming cost V 1 base and J 4 bases; bases outside gene matches: 2. The CDR3: CASSYLTSGGPDTQYF. Here the CDR3 DNA reads TGTGCCAGCAGTTACTTGACTAGCGGGGGGCCAGATACGCAGTATTTT.

This clonotype was picked up a small number of times. The chain uses TRBV7-9 and TRBJ1-1, with D hard to call. The length of the CDR3 is 15 residues. The V gene's germline CDR1 is SEHNR and CDR2 FQNEAQ (reference sequence). V shed 1 base and J shed 6 bases, with 15 bases lying between them. The CDR3 nucleotides are TGTGCCAGCAGCTTAGGCAGCTCAGGAAGCGCTGAAGCTTTCTTT. It translates to CASSLGSSGSAEAFF.